The clone carrying this TCR beta chain was seen just once. Antigen: not known. Per germline, CDR1 SGHDN and CDR2 FVKESK. V lost 4 bases, J lost 0 bases, and 10 bases lay in between. The CDR3 has 16 residues. Primers used in a second PCR of roughly 6 to 11 cycles were a sample-barcoded 5' primer and a J-beta primer mix. A single record per CDR3 protein comes from TCRdb applying MiXCR to the 5' RACE reads. This table has 1.5 million or so distinct CDR3 sequences, 35% to 45% appearing once. These data are taken from a study of blood T cells in healthy people across ages. Study results and caveats: A roughly linear age-dependent decrease characterized TCR beta diversity per million T cells. Possibly confounding the expanded clonotype changes was the fact that donor CMV status was unknown. Long-lived donors carried more naive CD4+ cells and greater diversity than aged donors.

The rearrangement links TRBV14 to TRBJ2-6, with D uncertain. The specimen was blood. The origin of this receptor is a young woman in good health. The CDR3 loop reads CASSPGRFSGANVLTF. The CDR3 nucleotides read TGTGCCAGCAGCCCCGGAAGATTCTCTGGGGCCAACGTCCTGACTTTC.